The TCR beta chain under discussion was sequenced for a study of cytomegalovirus exposure and HLA in healthy donors. Study information: Of over 300 genotyped donors, 81% clustered with self-reported Caucasian donors.

The study ran its PCR with 60 Vbeta and 13 Jbeta primers. Assay used: immunoSEQ multiplex PCR; TCRdb lists only in-frame clones, some missing. The sample includes about 89,000 clones, around 10% of them seen just once. This clone was counted a few times. Its target is unknown. V lost 5 bases, J lost 3 bases, and 8 bases lay in between. Germline-derived CDR1 and CDR2 are MDHEN and SYDVKM. This CDR3 comprises 13 residues. Study findings and constraints: A later analysis linked a missense DCLRE1C variant to TCR beta V- and J-gene trimming. Reported findings show TCR beta sequences accurately forecast HLA-A and HLA-B alleles in most subjects. Differences between HLA loci emerged in a later analysis of TCR association rates, with DRB1 most and HLA-C fewest.

The clonotype comes from a man between 50 and 59 years old in good health and CMV-seropositive. The chain links TRBV28 to TRBJ1-5, with a tentative D call TRBD1 (5 bases). Source material: PBMCs. The CDR3 DNA sequence: TGTGCCAGCAGTGTGACAGCCAATCAGCCCCAGCATTTT. It codes for CASSVTANQPQHF.